This section outlines one T cell receptor beta chain sequence together with its context. Its target is unknown. This entry comes from a study of cytomegalovirus exposure and HLA in healthy donors. Regarding the study as a whole: The authors considered a cluster of highly shared sequence variants likely to be a sequencing artifact. Listed as cytomegalovirus-associated were 150 to 200 TCR beta chains.

With 60 Vbeta and 13 Jbeta primers, the PCR was carried out. TCRdb's copy holds only in-frame clones and misses some; the assay was immunoSEQ multiplex PCR. This table has some 120,000 clones, 70% to 80% appearing once. Germline-derived CDR1 and CDR2 are DFQATT and SNEGSKA (reference sequence). The CDR3 consists of 11 residues. The sample taken for sequencing was PBMCs. This receptor was identified in a woman aged 18-35 years in good health and CMV-seronegative. The chain recombines TRBV20-1 with TRBJ1-1; D is uncertain. The CDR3: CSTTVNTEAFF. In nucleotides, the CDR3 is TGCAGCACCACAGTAAACACTGAAGCTTTCTTT.